One sample yielded the 30 T cell receptor beta chains listed below, sequenced in a study of OX40 agonist ivuxolimab in advanced cancers. The repertoire was sequenced with immunoSEQ multiplex PCR; TCRdb's copy has only in-frame clones and lacks some. This sample has about 80,000 clones, with about nine tenths found just once. The sequencing here drew on CD4+ or CD8+ T cells sorted from blood, taken in a trial of the OX40 agonist ivuxolimab. The receptors shown here come from an adult with an advanced solid tumor such as melanoma, head and neck, liver or kidney cancer.

The rearrangement joins TRBV29-1 to TRBJ2-3; the match to TRBD2 covers 13 bases. The junction had 5 bases not matched to a gene; V was cut back by 6 bases and J by 5 bases. The CDR3 has 14 amino acids. Germline V gene sequence: CDR1 SQVTM, CDR2 ANQGSEA. The CDR3 reads CSVRTSGSLDTQYF. In DNA form, the CDR3 reads TGCAGCGTGCGGACTAGCGGGAGCTTAGATACGCAGTATTTT.

This clone was counted only a few times. This chain joins TRBV5-1 and TRBJ1-6; TRBD1 matches at 7 bases. V dropped 3 bases and J dropped 10; count of bases not matched to a gene: 7. The length of the CDR3 is 14 residues. The germline gives CDR1 SGHRS, CDR2 YFSETQ. Here the CDR3 DNA reads TGCGCCAGCAGCTCCCAGGGGGTACAGTCACCCCTCCACTTT. Translation: CASSSQGVQSPLHF.

This chain joins TRBV15 and TRBJ1-3; D is unclear. This CDR3 contains 14 residues. Germline loops: CDR1 LNHNV, CDR2 YYDKDF (reference sequence). V lost 5 bases to trimming and J lost 0 bases, with 8 bases between them. This CDR3 reads CATSSIVSGNTIYF. CDR3 in DNA: TGTGCCACCAGCTCGATTGTCTCTGGAAACACCATATATTTT.

Notes on this clone: The junction shows a germline mismatch at one end, possibly a read error. V usage is TRBV7-2 and J usage is TRBJ2-1; 8 bases fit TRBD1. The V gene's germline CDR1 is SGHTA and CDR2 FQGNSA. There are 15 residues in the CDR3. The CDR3 nucleotides read TGTGCCAGCAGATTAGACGGGACAGGTAGGAATGAGCAGTTCTTC. This codes for CASRLDGTGRNEQFF.

The CDR3 DNA follows: TGTGCCAGCAGCGAAAGGGGAAGGACCAACTATGGCTACACCTTC. Its translation: CASSERGRTNYGYTF. J is TRBJ1-2 and V is TRBV5-8; a weak D match, TRBD1 (5 bases). CDR3 length: 15 amino acids. Germline assignment: CDR1 SGHTS and CDR2 YDEGEE. Trimming pared 4 bases from V and 2 bases from J, leaving 15 bases between.

V usage is TRBV4-1 and J usage is TRBJ2-5; 12 nucleotides match TRBD2. The CDR3 extends over 12 amino acids. CDR1 and CDR2 from the germline V gene are MGHRA and YSYEKL. V shed 8 bases, J shed 7 bases, and the junction held 2 bases outside the gene matches. The DNA of the CDR3 is TGCGCCAGCTCGACTAGCGGGAGGACCCAGTACTTC. Translation: CASSTSGRTQYF.

The genes are TRBV5-4 and TRBJ2-3, with 9 bases matching TRBD2. Germline lookup yields CDR1 SGHNT and CDR2 YYREEE (reference sequence). There are 16 residues in the CDR3. Trimming took 2 bases from V and 5 from J; bases not matched to a gene: 9. The CDR3: CASSLGGGGALDTQYF. CDR3 coding DNA: TGTGCCAGCAGCTTAGGTGGCGGGGGGGCTTTAGATACGCAGTATTTT.

About this clone: Other DNA sequences in this sample translate to the same CDR3. This chain connects TRBV11-2 to TRBJ2-3; D unresolved. The V gene lost 0 bases and the J gene lost 2 bases, with 18 bases spanning the gap. This CDR3 has 18 residues. Germline CDR1 is SGHAT and CDR2 is FQNNGV. The CDR3 region is CASSLDLRLSLHTDTQYF. The CDR3 DNA is TGTGCCAGCAGCTTAGATCTAAGGCTGAGCCTACACACAGATACGCAGTATTTT.

The genes are TRBV29-1 and TRBJ1-1; D may be TRBD1 (6 bases). Per germline, CDR1 SQVTM and CDR2 ANQGSEA. With 6 bases removed from V and 6 bases from J, the gap between germline ends came to 11 bases. This CDR3 spans 11 amino acids. The CDR3 region has the DNA TGCAGCGTGGGGGCGGCCTCTGAAGCTTTCTTT. Amino acids: CSVGAASEAFF.

The chain combines TRBV7-2 with TRBJ1-3; 7 nucleotides align to TRBD1. Germline assignment: CDR1 SGHTA and CDR2 FQGNSA. Trimming took 0 bases from V and 0 from J; bases not matched to a gene: 2. The CDR3 is 16 residues long. The CDR3 coding sequence is TGTGCCAGCAGCTTAGCGACAGGGCTCTCTGGAAACACCATATATTTT. It translates to CASSLATGLSGNTIYF.

The rearrangement uses TRBV7-2 and TRBJ2-7, with D possibly being TRBD1 or TRBD2 (5 bases each). Germline assignment: CDR1 SGHTA and CDR2 FQGNSA. The CDR3 is 18 residues long. V lost 5 bases to trimming and J lost 0 bases, with 23 bases between them. The CDR3 is CASSTGTYEPDSSYEQYV. CDR3 coding DNA: TGTGCCAGCAGCACTGGGACGTACGAACCTGATAGCTCCTACGAGCAGTACGTC.

The chain couples TRBV28 to TRBJ1-1; D call uncertain. Trimming took 5 bases from V and 1 from J, leaving 14 bases between them. The CDR3 has 15 residues. The germline CDR1 and CDR2 sequences are MDHEN and SYDVKM. DNA of the CDR3: TGTGCCAGCAGTCTAACGACTAGAACGAACACTGAAGCTTTCTTT. Translated: CASSLTTRTNTEAFF. Based on the CDR3 plus reference TRBV28 and TRBJ1-1, the full variable domain is DVKVTQSSRYLVKRTGEKVFLECVQDMDHENMFWYRQDPGLGLRLIYFSYDVKMKEKGDIPEGYSVSREKKERFSLILESASTNQTSMYLCASSLTTRTNTEAFFGQGTRLTVV.

This chain links TRBV29-1 with TRBJ1-2; D is unclear. CDR1 SQVTM and CDR2 ANQGSEA come from the germline V gene. The CDR3 is made up of 12 amino acids. V dropped 8 bases and J dropped 4 bases, with 14 bases sitting between them. The CDR3 DNA reads TGCAGCTCCAGGCGGGAATCCTATGGCTACACCTTC. Amino acids: CSSRRESYGYTF.

The genes are TRBV28 and TRBJ1-2; 8 bases map to TRBD1. The CDR3 runs 13 residues. Germline CDR1 reads MDHEN; CDR2 reads SYDVKM. V was pared by 5 bases and J by 6 bases, with 5 bases of the junction left unmatched. DNA of the CDR3: TGTGCCAGCAGTGGTGGACAGGGCGATGGCTACACCTTC. Protein sequence: CASSGGQGDGYTF.

The J gene is TRBJ2-6, the V gene TRBV6-6; no firm D call. The length of the CDR3 is 16 residues. V was pared by 1 base and J by 2 bases, with 9 bases between. Looked up from germline, CDR1 is MNHNY and CDR2 is SVGAGI (reference sequence). The CDR3 bases are TGTGCCAGCAGTTACTTCAGCTCCCCTGGGGCCAACGTCCTGACTTTC. Translating it yields CASSYFSSPGANVLTF.

This sequence joins TRBV28 and TRBJ2-7; 7 bases agree with TRBD1. V lost 6 bases to trimming and J lost 2 bases; unmatched junction nucleotides: 10. CDR1 MDHEN and CDR2 SYDVKM come from the germline V gene. The CDR3 loop spans 15 amino acids. CDR3 region: CASSLPGQRAYEQYF. The CDR3 DNA sequence: TGTGCCAGCAGCCTACCGGGACAGAGAGCCTACGAGCAGTACTTC.

The chain carries TRBV9 and TRBJ2-1; 10 bases are a match to TRBD2. The CDR3 sequence is 15 residues long. J lost 5 bases, V lost 3 bases, and 5 bases had no gene match. Germline V CDR1 and CDR2: SGDLS, YYNGEE. Here the CDR3 reads CASSAGLADHNEQFF. The CDR3 DNA reads as TGTGCCAGCAGCGCCGGACTAGCGGATCACAATGAGCAGTTCTTC.

This clone was seen once. The CDR3 loop reads CASSELEGTGNEKLFF. For the CDR3, the DNA is TGTGCCAGCAGTGAACTTGAGGGAACTGGGAATGAAAAACTGTTTTTT. The chain is built from TRBV6-1 and TRBJ1-4; D remains unclear. Germline assignment: CDR1 MNHNS and CDR2 SASEGT. V lost 2 bases and J 5 bases, leaving 15 bases between the germline ends. The length of the CDR3 is 16 residues.

The chain uses TRBV10-1 and TRBJ2-2; D remains unclear. This CDR3 is 15 amino acids long. The V gene lost 4 bases and the J gene lost 7 bases, with 16 bases spanning the gap. Per the germline V gene, CDR1 is WNHNN and CDR2 is SYGVQD (reference sequence). The CDR3 DNA sequence: TGCGCCAGCAGTGCCAGGATGGCGGTAGGCGGGGAGCTGTTTTTT. Residues: CASSARMAVGGELFF.

The chain employs TRBV9 and TRBJ2-6; weak D call: TRBD2 (6 bases). Trimming shortened V by 4 bases and J by 4 bases, and 24 bases separated the two germline ends. This CDR3 has 19 amino acids. Per the germline V gene, CDR1 is SGDLS and CDR2 is YYNGEE. The CDR3 loop is CASSSAPLGEEPGANVLTF. For the CDR3, the DNA is TGTGCCAGCAGCTCGGCCCCTTTGGGGGAGGAACCGGGGGCCAACGTCCTGACTTTC.

The gene calls are TRBV5-1 and TRBJ2-1; TRBD1 matches at 8 bases. There are 16 residues in the CDR3. The trim removed 4 bases at V and 4 bases at J, leaving 10 bases unmatched. Germline-derived CDR1 and CDR2 are SGHRS and YFSETQ. CDR3 residues: CASSITGTGGYNEQFF. Written as DNA, the CDR3 is TGCGCCAGCAGCATAACCGGGACAGGAGGGTACAATGAGCAGTTCTTC.

The CDR3 DNA reads TGCGCCAGCAGCTTGGGGGACAGCCGGGGGAACACTGAAGCTTTCTTT. As protein: CASSLGDSRGNTEAFF. V is TRBV5-1 and J is TRBJ1-1; 7 nucleotides match TRBD1. Germline V gene sequence: CDR1 SGHRS, CDR2 YFSETQ. The ends lost 0 bases at V and 1 base at J; junction bases unmatched: 6. The CDR3 sequence is 16 residues long.

This sequence joins TRBV11-2 and TRBJ1-1; D call uncertain. V lost 3 bases and J lost 4, with 6 bases in between. Germline loops: CDR1 SGHAT, CDR2 FQNNGV. This CDR3 is built from 12 residues. DNA of the CDR3: TGTGCCAGCAGCTTTTTCGGCACTGAAGCTTTCTTT. Amino acids: CASSFFGTEAFF.

The J gene is TRBJ2-5, the V gene TRBV5-1; 9 bases agree with TRBD2. The length of the CDR3 is 12 residues. Looked up from germline, CDR1 is SGHRS and CDR2 is YFSETQ. V was clipped by 5 bases and J by 4 bases; unmatched bases: 0. The CDR3 DNA reads TGCGCCAGCAGGGGACTAGCAGAGACCCAGTACTTC. Encoded protein: CASRGLAETQYF. Filled out from reference TRBV5-1 and TRBJ2-5, the complete variable domain reads KAGVTQTPRYLIKTRGQQVTLSCSPISGHRSVSWYQQTPGQGLQFLFEYFSETQRNKGNFPGRFSGRQFSNSRSEMNVSTLELGDSALYLCASRGLAETQYFGPGTRLLVL.

The chain uses TRBV7-9 and TRBJ1-3; perhaps TRBD1 as D (6 bases). This CDR3 comprises 16 residues. V shed 1 base and J shed 1 base, with 11 bases lying between them. Germline V gene lookup returns CDR1 SEHNR and CDR2 FQNEAQ (reference sequence). CDR3 in DNA: TGTGCCAGCAGCTTAGGAGACAGGTCATCTGGAAACACCATATATTTT. It encodes CASSLGDRSSGNTIYF.

The chain joins TRBV29-1 to TRBJ2-7; 8 bases fit TRBD2. V lost 1 base and J lost 3; bases outside the gene matches: 11. The CDR3 length is 16 residues. Germline CDR1 SQVTM, CDR2 ANQGSEA. The CDR3, as DNA: TGCAGCGTTGAAGGCCCTCGGGAGGGCGGCCGCTACGAGCAGTACTTC. As protein: CSVEGPREGGRYEQYF.

The chain is built from TRBV7-6 and TRBJ1-3; no clear D gene. The V gene lost 0 bases and the J gene lost 4 bases, with 13 bases spanning the gap. CDR3 length equals 16 residues. CDR1 SGHVS and CDR2 FNYEAQ come from the germline V gene. The CDR3 loop reads CASSLAGRLRGNTIYF. CDR3 DNA: TGTGCCAGCAGCTTAGCGGGCCGTCTTAGAGGAAACACCATATATTTT.

This clone was seen a few times. The chain couples TRBV29-1 to TRBJ1-4, with D possibly being TRBD1 (5 bases). Germline values: CDR1 SQVTM, CDR2 ANQGSEA. Trimming took off 7 bases at V and 5 bases at J, with 8 bases between the two ends. This CDR3 spans 11 amino acids. The CDR3 loop reads CSGGLNEKLFF. CDR3 in DNA: TGCAGCGGGGGCCTAAATGAAAAACTGTTTTTT.

The genes are TRBV18 and TRBJ1-4; perhaps TRBD1 as D (6 bases). The CDR3 contains 14 residues. Trimming took 6 bases from V and 6 from J, leaving 14 bases between them. Germline-derived CDR1 and CDR2 are KGHSH and LQKENI. The CDR3 loop is CASSRIRGDEKLFF. CDR3 bases: TGTGCCAGCTCCAGAATCAGGGGAGATGAAAAACTGTTTTTT.

This sequence joins TRBV11-2 and TRBJ1-1; D gene unclear. The ends were cut back, 4 bases at V and 6 bases at J, with 18 bases in the middle. CDR1 SGHAT and CDR2 FQNNGV come from the germline V gene. The CDR3 covers 15 residues. CDR3 bases: TGTGCCAGCAGCTCGGAGGCAGCTGCCGATTCTGAAGCTTTCTTT. Its translation: CASSSEAAADSEAFF.